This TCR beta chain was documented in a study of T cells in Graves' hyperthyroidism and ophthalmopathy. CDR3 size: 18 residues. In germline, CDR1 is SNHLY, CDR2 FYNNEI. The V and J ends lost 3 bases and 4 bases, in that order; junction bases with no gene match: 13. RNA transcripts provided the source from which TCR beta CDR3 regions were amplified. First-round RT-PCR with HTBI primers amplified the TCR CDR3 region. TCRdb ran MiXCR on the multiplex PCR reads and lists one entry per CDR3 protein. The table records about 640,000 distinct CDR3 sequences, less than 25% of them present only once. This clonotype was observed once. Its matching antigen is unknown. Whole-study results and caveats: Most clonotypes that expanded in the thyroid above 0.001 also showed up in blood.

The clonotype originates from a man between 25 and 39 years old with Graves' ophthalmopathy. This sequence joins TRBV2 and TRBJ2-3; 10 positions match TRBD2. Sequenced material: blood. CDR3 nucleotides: TGTGCCAGCAGTGACCCTACCTCAAGCGGGGGGGTGCCAGATACGCAGTATTTT. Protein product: CASSDPTSSGGVPDTQYF.